There are many counts of the clone carrying this T cell receptor beta chain. This sample was taken from a study of metastatic and nonmetastatic thyroid tumors. Via MiXCR, TCRdb re-called the PCR reads. The sample contains over 65,000 clones, approximately 12% of which appear only once. The CDR3 consists of 17 residues. V dropped 6 bases and J dropped 2; count of bases not matched to a gene: 9. Germline loops: CDR1 LGHNA, CDR2 YNFKEQ. Treatment of any kind had been given to no patient before thyroid surgery. The V call is TRBV4-2, the J call TRBJ2-2; TRBD2 aligns across 10 bases. Sample: tumor tissue. The TCR was taken from a female donor with papillary thyroid cancer or a benign thyroid nodule (not recorded which). Some clones in this sample may be carry-over from other donors' samples. The CDR3 reads CASSSLLAGANTGELFF. The CDR3, as DNA: TGTGCCAGCAGTTCGCTCCTAGCGGGGGCTAACACCGGGGAGCTGTTTTTT.